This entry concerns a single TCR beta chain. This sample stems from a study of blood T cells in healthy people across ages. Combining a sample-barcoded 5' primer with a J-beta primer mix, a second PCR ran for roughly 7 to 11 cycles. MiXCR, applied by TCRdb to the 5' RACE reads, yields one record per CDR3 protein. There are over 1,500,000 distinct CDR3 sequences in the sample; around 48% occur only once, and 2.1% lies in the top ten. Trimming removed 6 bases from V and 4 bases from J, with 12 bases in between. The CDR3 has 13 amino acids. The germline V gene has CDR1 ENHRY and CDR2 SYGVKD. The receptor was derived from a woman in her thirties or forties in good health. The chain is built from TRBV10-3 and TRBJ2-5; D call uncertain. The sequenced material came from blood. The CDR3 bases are TGTGCCATCAGCCGGGCCCTGGGAGAGACCCAGTACTTC. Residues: CAISRALGETQYF.